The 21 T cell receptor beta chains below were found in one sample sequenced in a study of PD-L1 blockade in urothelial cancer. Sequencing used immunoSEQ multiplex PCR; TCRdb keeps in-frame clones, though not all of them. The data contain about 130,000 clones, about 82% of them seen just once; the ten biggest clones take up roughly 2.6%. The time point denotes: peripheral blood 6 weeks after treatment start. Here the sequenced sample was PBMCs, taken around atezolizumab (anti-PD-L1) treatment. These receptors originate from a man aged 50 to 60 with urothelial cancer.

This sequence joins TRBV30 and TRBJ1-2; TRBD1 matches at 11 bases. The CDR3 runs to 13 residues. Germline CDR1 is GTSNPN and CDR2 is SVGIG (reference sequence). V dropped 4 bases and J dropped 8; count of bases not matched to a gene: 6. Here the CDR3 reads CAWIGTGGRGYTF. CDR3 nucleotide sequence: TGTGCCTGGATTGGGACAGGGGGTCGAGGCTACACCTTC. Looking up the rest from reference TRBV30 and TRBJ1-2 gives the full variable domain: SQTIHQWPATLVQPVGSPLSLECTVEGTSNPNLYWYRQAAGRGLQLLFYSVGIGQISSEVPQNLSASRPQDRQFILSSKKLLLSDSGFYLCAWIGTGGRGYTFGSGTRLTVV.

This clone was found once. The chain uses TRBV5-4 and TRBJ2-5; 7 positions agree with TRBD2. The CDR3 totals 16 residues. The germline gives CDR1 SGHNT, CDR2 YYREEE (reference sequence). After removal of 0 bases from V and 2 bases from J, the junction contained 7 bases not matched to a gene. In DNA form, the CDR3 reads TGTGCCAGCAGCTTGGGGACGGGGACTACTCAAGAGACCCAGTACTTC. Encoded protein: CASSLGTGTTQETQYF.

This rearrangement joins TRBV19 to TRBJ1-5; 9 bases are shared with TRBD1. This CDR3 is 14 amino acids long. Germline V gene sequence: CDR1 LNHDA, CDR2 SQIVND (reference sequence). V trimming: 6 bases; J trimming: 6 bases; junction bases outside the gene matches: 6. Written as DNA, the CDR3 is TGTGCCAGTAGCCGGGACAGGGATTCTCAGCCCCAGCATTTT. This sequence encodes CASSRDRDSQPQHF.

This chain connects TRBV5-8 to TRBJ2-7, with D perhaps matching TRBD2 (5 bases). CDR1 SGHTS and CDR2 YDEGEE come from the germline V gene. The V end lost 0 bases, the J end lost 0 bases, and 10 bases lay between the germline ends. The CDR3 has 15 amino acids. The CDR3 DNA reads TGTGCCAGCAGCTTGGAAGGCGGGTCCTCCTACGAGCAGTACTTC. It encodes CASSLEGGSSYEQYF.

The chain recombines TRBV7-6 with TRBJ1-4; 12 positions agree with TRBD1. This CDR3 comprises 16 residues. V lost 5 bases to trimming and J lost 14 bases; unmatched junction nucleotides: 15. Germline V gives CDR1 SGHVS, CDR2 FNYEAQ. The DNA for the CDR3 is TGTGCCAGCAGCCCGCGGTCCGGGACAGGGGGCAACGTCCTGTTTTTT. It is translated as CASSPRSGTGGNVLFF.

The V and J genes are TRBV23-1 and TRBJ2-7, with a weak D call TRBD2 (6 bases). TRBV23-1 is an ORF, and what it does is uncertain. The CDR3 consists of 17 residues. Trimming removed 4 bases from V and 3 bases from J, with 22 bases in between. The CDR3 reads CASSRRGQTPGGYEQYF. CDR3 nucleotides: TGCGCCAGCAGTCGGAGGGGCCAGACACCAGGAGGCTACGAGCAGTACTTC.

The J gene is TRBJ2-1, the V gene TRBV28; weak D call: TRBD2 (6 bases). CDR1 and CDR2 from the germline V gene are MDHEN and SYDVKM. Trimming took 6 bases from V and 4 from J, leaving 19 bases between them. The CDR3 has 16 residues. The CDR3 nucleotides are TGTGCCAGCAGCCCAAGCGGCGCGGGAATGTACAATGAGCAGTTCTTC. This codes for CASSPSGAGMYNEQFF.

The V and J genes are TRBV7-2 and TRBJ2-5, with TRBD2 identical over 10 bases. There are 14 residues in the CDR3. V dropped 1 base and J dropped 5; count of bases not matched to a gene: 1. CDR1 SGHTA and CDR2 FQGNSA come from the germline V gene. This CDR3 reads CASSLGSGRETQYF. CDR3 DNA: TGTGCCAGCAGCTTAGGTAGCGGGAGGGAGACCCAGTACTTC.

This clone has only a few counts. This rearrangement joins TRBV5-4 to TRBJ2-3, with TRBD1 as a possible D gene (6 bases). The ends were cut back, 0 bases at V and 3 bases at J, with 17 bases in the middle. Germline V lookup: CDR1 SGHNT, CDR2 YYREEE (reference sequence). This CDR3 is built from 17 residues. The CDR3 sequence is CASSLAWQGIGTDTQYF. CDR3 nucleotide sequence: TGTGCCAGCAGCTTGGCCTGGCAGGGGATTGGGACAGATACGCAGTATTTT.

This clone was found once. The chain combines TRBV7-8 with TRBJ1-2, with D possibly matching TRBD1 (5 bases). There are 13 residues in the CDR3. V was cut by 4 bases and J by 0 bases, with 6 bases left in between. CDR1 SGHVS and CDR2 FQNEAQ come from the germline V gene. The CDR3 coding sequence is TGTGCCAGCAGCTCGACAGCTAACTATGGCTACACCTTC. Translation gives CASSSTANYGYTF.

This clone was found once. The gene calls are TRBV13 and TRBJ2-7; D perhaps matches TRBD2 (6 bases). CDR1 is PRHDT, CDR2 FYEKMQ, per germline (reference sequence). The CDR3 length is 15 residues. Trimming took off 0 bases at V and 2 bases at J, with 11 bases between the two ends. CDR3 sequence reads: CASSLGGSGTYEQYF. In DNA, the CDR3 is TGTGCCAGCAGCTTAGGCGGTAGCGGCACCTACGAGCAGTACTTC.

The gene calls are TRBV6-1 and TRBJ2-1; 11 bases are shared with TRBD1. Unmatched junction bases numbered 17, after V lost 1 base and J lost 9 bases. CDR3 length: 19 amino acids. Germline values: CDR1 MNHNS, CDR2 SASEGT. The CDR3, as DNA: TGTGCCAGCAGTGAAGTGCGGGGGTTTGGACAGGGGGCATGGGCTGAGCAGTTCTTC. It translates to CASSEVRGFGQGAWAEQFF.

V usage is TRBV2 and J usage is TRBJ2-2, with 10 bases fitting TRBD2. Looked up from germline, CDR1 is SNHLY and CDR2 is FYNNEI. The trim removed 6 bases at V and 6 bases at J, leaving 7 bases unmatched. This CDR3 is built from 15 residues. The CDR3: CASRAGTSVSGELFF. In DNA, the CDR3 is TGTGCCAGCAGAGCCGGGACTAGCGTTTCCGGGGAGCTGTTTTTT.

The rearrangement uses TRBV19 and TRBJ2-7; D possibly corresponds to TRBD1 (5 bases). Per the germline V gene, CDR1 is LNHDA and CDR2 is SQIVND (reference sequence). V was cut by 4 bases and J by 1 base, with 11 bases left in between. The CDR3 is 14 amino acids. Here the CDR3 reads CASSKQVKSYEQYF. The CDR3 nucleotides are TGTGCCAGTAGTAAACAGGTAAAGTCCTACGAGCAGTACTTC.

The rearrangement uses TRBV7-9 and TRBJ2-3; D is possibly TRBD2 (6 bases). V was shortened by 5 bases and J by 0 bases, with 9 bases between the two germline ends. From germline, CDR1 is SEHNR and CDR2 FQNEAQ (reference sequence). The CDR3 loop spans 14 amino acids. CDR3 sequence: CASSRDSSTDTQYF. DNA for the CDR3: TGTGCCAGCAGCCGGGACTCTAGCACAGATACGCAGTATTTT.

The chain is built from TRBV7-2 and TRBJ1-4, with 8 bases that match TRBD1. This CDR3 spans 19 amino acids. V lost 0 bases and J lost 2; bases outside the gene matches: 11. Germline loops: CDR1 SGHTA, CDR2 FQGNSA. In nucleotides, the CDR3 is TGTGCCAGCAGCTTAGCCCCCCCAGCAGGGGGCCGGACTAATGAAAAACTGTTTTTT. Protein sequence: CASSLAPPAGGRTNEKLFF.

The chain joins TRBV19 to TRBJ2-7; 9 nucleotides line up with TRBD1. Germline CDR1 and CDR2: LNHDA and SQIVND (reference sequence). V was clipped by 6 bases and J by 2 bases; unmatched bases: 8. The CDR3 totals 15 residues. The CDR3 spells CASSTSGTGPYEQYF. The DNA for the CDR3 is TGTGCCAGTAGCACTTCCGGGACAGGGCCCTACGAGCAGTACTTC.

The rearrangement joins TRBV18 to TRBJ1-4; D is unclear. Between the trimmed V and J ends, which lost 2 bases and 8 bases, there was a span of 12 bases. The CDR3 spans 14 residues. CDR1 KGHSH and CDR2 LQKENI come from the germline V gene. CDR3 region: CASSPLSDKEKLFF. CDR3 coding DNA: TGTGCCAGCTCACCATTGTCAGATAAGGAAAAACTGTTTTTT.

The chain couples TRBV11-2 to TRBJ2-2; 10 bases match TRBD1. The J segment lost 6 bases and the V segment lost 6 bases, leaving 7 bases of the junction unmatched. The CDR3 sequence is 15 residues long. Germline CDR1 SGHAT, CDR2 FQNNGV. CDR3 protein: CASRETGGVAGELFF. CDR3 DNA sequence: TGTGCCAGCAGGGAGACAGGGGGCGTCGCCGGGGAGCTGTTTTTT.

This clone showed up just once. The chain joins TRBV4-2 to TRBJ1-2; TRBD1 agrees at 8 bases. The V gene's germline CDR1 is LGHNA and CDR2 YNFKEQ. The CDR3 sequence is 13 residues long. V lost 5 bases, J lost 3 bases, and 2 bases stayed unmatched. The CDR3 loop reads CASSKTGDYGYTF. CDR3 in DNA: TGTGCCAGCAGCAAGACAGGGGACTATGGCTACACCTTC.

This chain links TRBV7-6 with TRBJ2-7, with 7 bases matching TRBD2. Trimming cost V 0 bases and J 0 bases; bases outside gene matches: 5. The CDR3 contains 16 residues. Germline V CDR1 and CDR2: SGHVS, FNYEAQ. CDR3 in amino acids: CASSLAASGSSYEQYF. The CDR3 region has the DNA TGTGCCAGCAGCTTAGCGGCTAGCGGAAGCTCCTACGAGCAGTACTTC.